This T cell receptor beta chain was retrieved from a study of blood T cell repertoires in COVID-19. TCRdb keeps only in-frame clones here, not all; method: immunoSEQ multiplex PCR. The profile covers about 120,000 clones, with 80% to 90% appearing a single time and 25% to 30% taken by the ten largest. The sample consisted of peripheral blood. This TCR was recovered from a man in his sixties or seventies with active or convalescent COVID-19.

The CDR3, as DNA: TGTGCCAGCAGACAAGGACACAGCTCTTACGAGCAGTACTTC. Protein: CASRQGHSSYEQYF. J is TRBJ2-7 and V is TRBV7-2; possibly TRBD1 for D (5 bases). The V end was cut by 6 bases, the J end by 4 bases, with 16 bases between. This CDR3 spans 14 amino acids. Per the germline V gene, CDR1 is SGHTA and CDR2 is FQGNSA.